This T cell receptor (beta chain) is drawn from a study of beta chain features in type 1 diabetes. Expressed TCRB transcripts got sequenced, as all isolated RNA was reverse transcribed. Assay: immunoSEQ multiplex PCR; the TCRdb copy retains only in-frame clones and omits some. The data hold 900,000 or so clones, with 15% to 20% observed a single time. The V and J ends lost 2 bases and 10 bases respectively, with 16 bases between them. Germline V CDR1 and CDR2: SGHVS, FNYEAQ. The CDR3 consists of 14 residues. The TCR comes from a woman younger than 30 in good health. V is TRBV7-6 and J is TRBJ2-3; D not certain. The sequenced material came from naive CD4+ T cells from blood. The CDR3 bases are TGTGCCAGCAGCTTAAGGGTAACCCAAGGGTCGCAGTATTTT. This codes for CASSLRVTQGSQYF.